The source of this T cell receptor beta chain is a study of T-cell memory formation after mild COVID-19. Across the study: TCR clusters largely stayed donor specific.

After removal of 1 base from V and 1 base from J, the junction contained 1 base not matched to a gene. Germline CDR1 SGHRS, CDR2 YFSETQ. The CDR3 spans 14 residues. Employing constant-segment primers, 5'RACE generated TCR alpha and TCR beta cDNA libraries bearing sample barcodes and UMIs. TCRdb re-called the 5' RACE reads through MiXCR, storing one row per CDR3 protein. The table lists 110,000 or so distinct CDR3 sequences, around a fifth of them singletons. Study results and limitations: Those CD4+ clones that contracted were mainly in CM and EM (CD8+ ones in EMRA). In second-wave clones peaking day 37, SARS-CoV-2 specificity remained unconfirmed.

This clonotype was seen ten or more times. Its target is unknown. Sample: PBMCs or a T cell subset sorted from them (not recorded which). The clonotype was recovered from a man between 18 and 35 years old who had mild COVID-19 (a few samples of this study predate the infection). Cell type and time point are not known. The chain recombines TRBV5-1 with TRBJ2-5, with 7 bases matching TRBD1. CDR3 residues: CASSLRGPQETQYF. The CDR3 DNA follows: TGCGCCAGCAGCTTGAGGGGGCCCCAAGAGACCCAGTACTTC. Drawing the rest from reference TRBV5-1 and TRBJ2-5, the complete variable domain is KAGVTQTPRYLIKTRGQQVTLSCSPISGHRSVSWYQQTPGQGLQFLFEYFSETQRNKGNFPGRFSGRQFSNSRSEMNVSTLELGDSALYLCASSLRGPQETQYFGPGTRLLVL.